This note documents a single TCR beta chain sequence. Its antigen is unknown. Generated by immunoSEQ multiplex PCR, the TCRdb table keeps only in-frame clones and is missing some. The table includes some 12,000 clones, roughly three quarters detected once. To release intraepithelial and lamina propria lymphocytes, the graft tissue was processed. The sample is drawn from a study of graft-versus-host responses after intestinal transplantation. Study-wide context: Multivisceral, liver-intestinal, or isolated intestinal transplants were received by the recipients. All recipients were given anti-thymocyte globulin induction, and tacrolimus and steroids were then administered for roughly three years. The study, taken as a whole, reports: Some GvH clones appeared in ileal mucosa or blood before recipient bone marrow.

The CDR3 is 17 amino acids. Germline CDR1 and CDR2: MGHRA and YSYEKL. Trimming stripped 0 bases from V and 3 bases from J, with 17 bases between. The clonotype originates from a human patient who received an intestinal transplant, so some T cells may come from the graft donor. The chain has TRBV4-1 and TRBJ1-2; D call uncertain. Sequenced here: ileum tissue, sampled 23 days after intestinal transplant. For the CDR3, the DNA is TGCGCCAGCAGCCAAGACCCCTACGGGGAGGGTTACTATGGCTACACCTTC. It yields the protein CASSQDPYGEGYYGYTF.